These 7 T cell receptor beta chains came from one sample sequenced in a study of blood T cell repertoires in COVID-19. TCRdb's copy holds only in-frame clones and misses some; the assay was immunoSEQ multiplex PCR. Found here are 250,000 to 300,000 clones, 88% of them singletons; the top ten hold 1%. Material for sequencing was PBMCs or T cells enriched from blood (not recorded which). Source of these receptors: a woman aged 30 to 39 who had recovered from COVID-19.

CDR3 in DNA: TGTGCCATCAGTGTTTTGGCCGTCGGAGTGAACACTGAAGCTTTCTTT. Its protein is CAISVLAVGVNTEAFF. V is TRBV10-3 and J is TRBJ1-1; D is uncertain. CDR3 length equals 16 residues. The V end was cut by 4 bases, the J end by 0 bases, with 15 bases between. Germline lookup yields CDR1 ENHRY and CDR2 SYGVKD.

The CDR3 region is CASSVANSGREAFF. The CDR3 DNA is TGTGCCAGCAGCGTGGCTAACAGCGGCCGAGAGGCTTTCTTT. The chain is built from TRBV9 and TRBJ1-1; D call uncertain. Germline V gene data show CDR1 as SGDLS and CDR2 as YYNGEE. The V end lost 2 bases, the J end lost 11 bases, and 19 bases lay between the germline ends. The CDR3 is 14 amino acids.

V usage is TRBV6-2 or TRBV6-3 and J usage is TRBJ1-5, with 10 bases identical to TRBD1. The trim removed 0 bases at V and 1 base at J, leaving 3 bases unmatched. Per the germline V gene, CDR1 is MNHEY and CDR2 is SVGEGT. The CDR3 is 17 amino acids. CDR3 sequence (DNA): TGTGCCAGCAGTTACTCGACAGGGGGCCGGAGCAATCAGCCCCAGCATTTT. Amino acids: CASSYSTGGRSNQPQHF.

This clone was recorded only once. The V call is TRBV2, the J call TRBJ2-1; D possibly corresponds to TRBD2 (5 bases). V was clipped by 5 bases and J by 4 bases, with 6 bases between them. The length of the CDR3 is 12 residues. Germline V gene data show CDR1 as SNHLY and CDR2 as FYNNEI. CDR3 in amino acids: CASSSGYNEQFF. CDR3 nucleotides: TGTGCCAGCAGTAGCGGATACAATGAGCAGTTCTTC.

This chain connects TRBV5-1 to TRBJ1-2; no clear D gene. The CDR3 is 16 amino acids. Looked up from germline, CDR1 is SGHRS and CDR2 is YFSETQ. V was clipped by 4 bases and J by 5 bases, with 21 bases between them. CDR3 sequence reads: CASSPEVRGKHYGYTF. The CDR3 DNA reads TGCGCCAGCAGCCCTGAGGTGCGAGGAAAACATTATGGCTACACCTTC.

This rearrangement joins TRBV3-1 (or the pseudogene TRBV3-2) to TRBJ1-3, with 7 bases that match TRBD1. The CDR3 length is 14 residues. Trimming removed 5 bases from V and 5 bases from J; junction bases left unmatched: 6. Germline V lookup: CDR1 LGHDT, CDR2 YNNKEL (reference sequence). CDR3 sequence: CASSLDRARNTIYF. CDR3 DNA sequence: TGTGCCAGCAGCTTAGACAGGGCTAGAAACACCATATATTTT.

The chain couples TRBV19 to TRBJ1-5; no definite D call. Germline values: CDR1 LNHDA, CDR2 SQIVND (reference sequence). With 6 bases removed from V and 5 bases from J, the gap between germline ends came to 20 bases. This CDR3 contains 16 residues. This CDR3 is CASRNLDYEADQPQHF. Written as DNA, the CDR3 is TGTGCCAGTAGAAATCTCGACTATGAAGCGGATCAGCCCCAGCATTTT.